The 19 T cell receptor beta chains presented below share a single source sample, sequenced in a study of shared clonotypes between healthy human individuals. Method: immunoSEQ multiplex PCR; TCRdb's copy keeps in-frame clones and lacks some. Of roughly 530,000 clones in the sample, 90% to 97% were seen once. Sequenced input: naive CD4+ T cells sorted from blood. Sample subset: CD45RA+ positively selected. The receptors derive from a woman aged 25 to 39 in good health.

The J gene is TRBJ1-1, the V gene TRBV5-1; D uncertain. Germline V CDR1 and CDR2: SGHRS, YFSETQ. V was cut by 6 bases and J by 1 base, with 16 bases left in between. The CDR3 contains 15 residues. CDR3 protein: CASNPGLIGNTEAFF. CDR3 bases: TGCGCCAGCAACCCAGGCCTGATAGGGAACACTGAAGCTTTCTTT.

The gene calls are TRBV9 and TRBJ2-3; 13 nucleotides line up with TRBD2. CDR3 length: 17 residues. Germline V lookup: CDR1 SGDLS, CDR2 YYNGEE. The V and J ends lost 4 bases and 6 bases, in that order; junction bases with no gene match: 11. The CDR3 DNA reads as TGTGCCAGCAGCAGAAAACCCGGGACTAGCGGGACGGATACGCAGTATTTT. Translated: CASSRKPGTSGTDTQYF.

This clone was observed a single time. The chain combines TRBV2 with TRBJ1-2; TRBD1 might be the D (6 bases). The V and J ends lost 5 bases and 7 bases respectively, with 32 bases between them. This CDR3 is 19 amino acids long. Per germline, CDR1 SNHLY and CDR2 FYNNEI. Here the CDR3 reads CASSRRPGGATGTPVGYTF. Here the CDR3 DNA reads TGTGCCAGCAGTAGAAGACCCGGAGGTGCGACAGGTACCCCGGTTGGCTACACCTTC.

Here the CDR3 reads CASRSGGRANYGYTF. In nucleotides, the CDR3 is TGTGCCAGCAGATCGGGGGGAAGAGCTAACTATGGCTACACCTTC. The chain carries TRBV6-1 and TRBJ1-2, with TRBD1 as a possible D gene (5 bases). Per germline, CDR1 MNHNS and CDR2 SASEGT. Trimming removed 6 bases from V and 0 bases from J, with 14 bases in between. The CDR3 sequence is 15 residues long.

This clone showed up just once. This chain connects TRBV28 to TRBJ2-7, with D perhaps TRBD2 (5 bases). Germline CDR1 reads MDHEN; CDR2 reads SYDVKM. Trimming took off 3 bases at V and 2 bases at J, with 11 bases between the two ends. The CDR3 is 14 residues long. CDR3 bases: TGTGCCAGCAGTTTGGGCGGGCCGCCCTACGAGCAGTACTTC. Translation: CASSLGGPPYEQYF. The variable domain in full, with the rest retrieved from reference TRBV28 and TRBJ2-7, is DVKVTQSSRYLVKRTGEKVFLECVQDMDHENMFWYRQDPGLGLRLIYFSYDVKMKEKGDIPEGYSVSREKKERFSLILESASTNQTSMYLCASSLGGPPYEQYFGPGTRLTVT.

This clone showed up just a few times. The rearrangement joins TRBV14 to TRBJ2-7; the D is unclear. Germline CDR1 is SGHDN and CDR2 is FVKESK. The CDR3 has 11 amino acids. The V end lost 1 base, the J end lost 4 bases, and 2 bases lay between the germline ends. The CDR3 bases are TGTGCCAGCAGCCAAGTGTACGAGCAGTACTTC. It specifies CASSQVYEQYF.

This chain links TRBV5-4 with TRBJ1-1; D gene ambiguous. The CDR3 consists of 14 residues. The germline V and J ends were trimmed by 0 bases and 4 bases, with 10 bases remaining between them. CDR1 and CDR2 from the germline V gene are SGHNT and YYREEE (reference sequence). The CDR3 here is CASSLESGFTEAFF. For the CDR3, the DNA is TGTGCCAGCAGCTTGGAGTCGGGGTTCACTGAAGCTTTCTTT.

The chain employs TRBV2 and TRBJ2-2; D is unresolved. Per the germline V gene, CDR1 is SNHLY and CDR2 is FYNNEI. V dropped 5 bases and J dropped 8 bases, with 18 bases sitting between them. This CDR3 comprises 15 residues. The CDR3 here is CASSPTTISSGELFF. The CDR3 DNA follows: TGTGCCAGCAGTCCCACCACGATTTCATCGGGGGAGCTGTTTTTT.

This chain links TRBV29-1 with TRBJ2-3; 10 positions agree with TRBD2. This CDR3 has 14 amino acids. After removal of 4 bases from V and 4 bases from J, the junction contained 5 bases not matched to a gene. Germline CDR1 SQVTM, CDR2 ANQGSEA. CDR3 in amino acids: CSVGRAGGADTQYF. CDR3 nucleotides: TGCAGCGTTGGTCGAGCGGGGGGGGCAGATACGCAGTATTTT.

This clone appeared a single time. The chain uses TRBV21-1 and TRBJ1-2; TRBD1, the table's D call, was not compared with the DNA. TRBV21-1 is flagged as a pseudogene. The CDR3 sequence is 15 residues long. The CDR3 bases are TGTGCCAGCAGCACCTGTCCGGGACAGGGGGTCGGCTACACCTTC. This translates into CASSTCPGQGVGYTF.

The chain has TRBV6-6 and TRBJ2-1, with D uncertain. V lost 5 bases to trimming and J lost 10 bases, with 12 bases between them. CDR3 size: 12 residues. CDR1 and CDR2 from the germline V gene are MNHNY and SVGAGI (reference sequence). The CDR3 protein is CASSGLGSEQFF. The CDR3, as DNA: TGTGCCAGCAGTGGTCTGGGTAGCGAGCAGTTCTTC.

This clone was seen only once. The rearrangement links TRBV11-3 to TRBJ2-5; 7 positions match TRBD1. The CDR3 length is 13 residues. V trimming: 4 bases; J trimming: 5 bases; junction bases outside the gene matches: 4. Germline CDR1 SGHNT, CDR2 YENEEA. CDR3 amino acids: CASSSGQEETQYF. The CDR3 DNA reads TGTGCCAGCAGCTCCGGACAGGAGGAGACCCAGTACTTC.

The chain carries TRBV27 and TRBJ1-1; no clear D gene. From germline, CDR1 is MNHEY and CDR2 SMNVEV (reference sequence). CDR3 length: 12 amino acids. The ends were cut back, 11 bases at V and 0 bases at J, with 10 bases in the middle. DNA of the CDR3: TGTGCCGGATCTAACATGAACACTGAAGCTTTCTTT. This translates into CAGSNMNTEAFF.

As regards this clone: This sample also contains other DNA sequences that code for the same CDR3. The J gene is TRBJ2-3, the V gene TRBV5-4, with D unresolved. From germline, CDR1 is SGHNT and CDR2 YYREEE (reference sequence). The CDR3 runs to 12 residues. V was pared by 4 bases and J by 0 bases, with 3 bases between. As DNA, the CDR3 is TGTGCCAGCAGCCTTAGCACAGATACGCAGTATTTT. Translating it yields CASSLSTDTQYF.

This chain connects TRBV30 to TRBJ1-3; 8 positions agree with TRBD1. V shed 5 bases and J 3 bases; nucleotides not matched to a gene: 12. Germline CDR1 is GTSNPN and CDR2 is SVGIG (reference sequence). The CDR3 has 16 amino acids. The CDR3: CAWPLYWGQDGNTIYF. CDR3 nucleotides: TGTGCCTGGCCCCTCTACTGGGGACAGGATGGAAACACCATATATTTT.

This chain links TRBV11-2 with TRBJ2-2, with D possibly matching TRBD2 (6 bases). The CDR3 consists of 16 residues. Germline V gene lookup returns CDR1 SGHAT and CDR2 FQNNGV. Trimming removed 5 bases at V and 0 bases at J, with 13 bases between. The CDR3 sequence: CASSLVGGANTGELFF. In DNA, the CDR3 is TGTGCCAGCAGCCTCGTCGGGGGTGCGAACACCGGGGAGCTGTTTTTT.

This clone was detected only a few times. Compared with germline, one end of the junction differs, possibly owing to a read error. The V gene is TRBV20-1, the J gene TRBJ1-2; D is possibly TRBD1 (5 bases). CDR3 length: 11 amino acids. Looked up from germline, CDR1 is DFQATT and CDR2 is SNEGSKA (reference sequence). The chain's CDR3 is CSARVQGSYTF. The CDR3 nucleotides are TGCAGTGCAAGAGTCCAGGGCTCCTACACCTTC.

The V call is TRBV18, the J call TRBJ1-1; D unresolved. V lost 4 bases, J lost 0 bases, and 12 bases lay in between. The CDR3 length is 15 residues. CDR1 and CDR2 (germline): KGHSH, LQKENI. CDR3 sequence: CASSLDAPMNTEAFF. In DNA form, the CDR3 reads TGTGCCAGCTCACTGGATGCTCCCATGAACACTGAAGCTTTCTTT.

The genes are TRBV5-4 and TRBJ2-5, with D possibly called TRBD1 or TRBD2 (5 bases each). CDR1 is SGHNT, CDR2 YYREEE, per germline (reference sequence). The V end lost 1 base, the J end lost 5 bases, and 18 bases lay between the germline ends. This CDR3 has 16 residues. The CDR3: CASSLIGDPRRETQYF. DNA of the CDR3: TGTGCCAGCAGCTTGATCGGGGACCCACGGCGGGAGACCCAGTACTTC.